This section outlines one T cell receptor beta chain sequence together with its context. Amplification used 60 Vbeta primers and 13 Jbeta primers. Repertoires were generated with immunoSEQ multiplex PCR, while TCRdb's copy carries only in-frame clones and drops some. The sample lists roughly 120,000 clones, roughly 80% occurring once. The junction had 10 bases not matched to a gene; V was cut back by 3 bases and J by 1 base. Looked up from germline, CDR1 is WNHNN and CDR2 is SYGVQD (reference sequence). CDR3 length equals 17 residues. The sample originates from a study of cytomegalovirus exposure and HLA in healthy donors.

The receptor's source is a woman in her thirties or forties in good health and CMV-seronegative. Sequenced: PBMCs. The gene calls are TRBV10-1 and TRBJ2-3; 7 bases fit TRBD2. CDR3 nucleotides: TGCGCCAGCAGTGACGTGGGAGGGCCCTTTCGCACAGATACGCAGTATTTT. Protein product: CASSDVGGPFRTDTQYF.